This is a list of T cell receptor beta chains from one sample in a study of regulatory dendritic cells for organ transplantation. Clones were sequenced by immunoSEQ multiplex PCR, and TCRdb holds only the in-frame ones, with some missing. The table shows fewer than 40,000 clones, with about 90% occurring only once. The sequenced material came from naive CD8+ T cells from blood. All receptors come from a human donor in good health. The CDR3 runs from the conserved cysteine through the conserved F or W. The D gene is left open where the match is weak. Clone sizes are given selectively: once, few, many, or a class where the clone is expanded.

clone_size j_call d_call v_call cdr3_nt cdr3_aa
NA TRBJ1-1 NA TRBV28 TGTGCCAGCAGCCCTGCGTGGACTGAAGCTTTCTTT CASSPAWTEAFF
NA TRBJ1-1 NA TRBV5-6 TGTGCCAGCAGCATTAAAACAGTTGAAGCTTTCTTT CASSIKTVEAFF
NA TRBJ1-1 NA TRBV9 TGTGCCAGCAGCTTGGGAGGCGGAGGGACTGAAGCTTTCTTT CASSLGGGGTEAFF
NA TRBJ2-1 NA TRBV9 TGTGCCAGCAGCGTAGTCGGGGTATCCTACAATGAGCAGTTCTTC CASSVVGVSYNEQFF
NA TRBJ2-1 TRBD2 TRBV2 TGTGCCAGCAGCGATCTAGCGGGCCTCTACAATGAGCAGTTCTTC CASSDLAGLYNEQFF
NA TRBJ2-7 NA TRBV4-3 TGCGCCAGCAGCCAAGACGCCCTAGCCTCCGAGCAGTACTTC CASSQDALASEQYF
NA TRBJ2-7 NA TRBV25-1 TGTGCCAGCAGTGTCCGGACAGTGCCTTACGAGCAGTACTTC CASSVRTVPYEQYF
NA TRBJ1-3 NA TRBV28 TGTGCCAGCAGCCCACTCCGGGACGGATCCCGAAACACCATATATTTT CASSPLRDGSRNTIYF
NA TRBJ2-5 TRBD1 TRBV9 TGTGCCAGCAGAGAAGTAGGGGGCTTAGGGGAGACCCAGTACTTC CASREVGGLGETQYF
NA TRBJ2-5 NA TRBV7-9 TGTGCCAGCAGCTCGGGTGCCGGACCTTCCAGCCCAGAGACCCAGTACTTC CASSSGAGPSSPETQYF
few TRBJ1-6 NA TRBV4-1 TGCGCCAGCAGCCAGTTGGACAGTAGGAGCTCCTATAATTCACCCCTCCACTTT CASSQLDSRSSYNSPLHF
NA TRBJ2-3 NA TRBV29-1 TGCAGCGTCCTTGCCGGCACAGATACGCAGTATTTT CSVLAGTDTQYF
NA TRBJ1-1 NA TRBV9 TGTGCCAGCTCTCTCGAGGGTCGGGACACTGAAGCTTTCTTT CASSLEGRDTEAFF
once TRBJ2-7 NA TRBV7-2 TGTGCCAGCAGCTTAGCGCAGAGGAGCGCCACCTACGAGCAGTACTTC CASSLAQRSATYEQYF
NA TRBJ1-2 TRBD1 TRBV7-9 TGTGCCAGCAGCCTTGACAGGGCTAACTATGGCTACACCTTC CASSLDRANYGYTF
NA TRBJ1-2 NA TRBV10-1 TGCGCCAGCAGTGAGTTCCGGGACACTGACCCCTATGGCTACACCTTC CASSEFRDTDPYGYTF
NA TRBJ2-7 TRBD2 TRBV9 TGTGCCAGCAGCGGAGGACTAGCTGACGAGCAGTACTTC CASSGGLADEQYF
once TRBJ2-7 NA TRBV9 TGTGCCAGCAGCCCCCTATCGGATGTCTACGAGCAGTACTTC CASSPLSDVYEQYF
NA TRBJ2-1 NA TRBV7-6 TGTGCCAGCAGCTTAGGGCCCGCGAACTCCTACAATGAGCAGTTCTTC CASSLGPANSYNEQFF
NA TRBJ2-1 TRBD2 TRBV10-3 TGTGCCATCAGACCCGGGACTAGCGGGTCCTACAATGAGCAGTTCTTC CAIRPGTSGSYNEQFF
once TRBJ2-2 NA TRBV7-9 TGTGCCAGCAGCTTTGGCCGCGGACCTAGGGGCACCGGGGAGCTGTTTTTT CASSFGRGPRGTGELFF
once TRBJ1-1 NA TRBV25-1 TGTGCCAGCACCGGGCAGGGTCGGACGAACACTGAAGCTTTCTTT CASTGQGRTNTEAFF
NA TRBJ2-3 TRBD2 TRBV9 TGTGCCAGCAGCGGAGCGATTCGGACTAGCGGGGGGACTAGCACAGATACGCAGTATTTT CASSGAIRTSGGTSTDTQYF
NA TRBJ1-2 TRBD1 TRBV4-3 TGCGCCAGCAGCCAAGGGACAGGGACCAACTATGGCTACACCTTC CASSQGTGTNYGYTF
NA TRBJ1-2 NA TRBV9 TGTGCCAGCACCCTGGGGGGTGGAAACTATGGCTACACCTTC CASTLGGGNYGYTF
NA TRBJ1-1 NA TRBV19 TGTGCCAGTAGGCCCGCGGGACACGTGAACACTGAAGCTTTCTTT CASRPAGHVNTEAFF
once TRBJ2-7 TRBD2 TRBV7-9 TGTGCCAGCAGCCAGCGGGACCCGTACGAGCAGTACTTC CASSQRDPYEQYF
NA TRBJ1-3 NA TRBV9 TGTGCCAGCAGCGCACCTTTAAACACCATATATTTT CASSAPLNTIYF
NA TRBJ2-2 NA TRBV5-6 TGTGCCAGCAGCGGAGGGGATCCCGGGGAGCTGTTTTTT CASSGGDPGELFF
NA TRBJ2-1 NA TRBV4-3 TGCGCCAGCAGCCAACCGAGTGCAGAGCAGTTCTTC CASSQPSAEQFF
NA TRBJ2-6 NA TRBV30 TGTGCCTGGGGTGGGGGCGCTGGGGCCAACGTCCTGACTTTC CAWGGGAGANVLTF
NA TRBJ1-5 TRBD1 TRBV27 TGTGCCAGCAGTTTGGACAGGGGTTATCAGCCCCAGCATTTT CASSLDRGYQPQHF
NA TRBJ1-1 NA TRBV13 TGTGCCAGCAGCTTAGTTCAAGGAATGAACACTGAAGCTTTCTTT CASSLVQGMNTEAFF
NA TRBJ2-3 NA TRBV2 TGTGCCAGCCGATCCTCAGATACGCAGTATTTT CASRSSDTQYF
NA TRBJ2-1 NA TRBV29-1 TGCAGCGTGGGGGGACAGTCCCTACGCAATGAGCAGTTCTTC CSVGGQSLRNEQFF
NA TRBJ2-7 TRBD1 TRBV9 TGTGCCAGCAGCGTAGACGGACAGGGAACCTACGAGCAGTACTTC CASSVDGQGTYEQYF
NA TRBJ1-3 TRBD1 TRBV4-1 TGCGCCAGCAGCCACTTAGGGACAGGACCATACTCTGGAAACACCATATATTTT CASSHLGTGPYSGNTIYF
NA TRBJ2-7 TRBD2 TRBV5-5 TGTGCCAGCAGCGGGAGACTAGCGGGAGCCTACGAGCAGTACTTC CASSGRLAGAYEQYF
NA TRBJ1-2 NA TRBV11-1 TGTGCCAGCAGCTACCGGGCCTCCTATGGCTACACCTTC CASSYRASYGYTF
NA TRBJ2-7 NA TRBV6-6 TGTGCCAGCGCTGCCCTTGTCTACGAGCAGTACTTC CASAALVYEQYF
NA TRBJ1-1 NA TRBV2 TGTGCCAGCAGGGGTAGAGGGGAAGCTTTCTTT CASRGRGEAFF